What follows describes a single T cell receptor (beta chain). The source of the sample is a study of blood T cell repertoires in COVID-19. As handled by the study authors: Amplified reference gene primers provided the basis for estimating nucleated cell counts. TCRdb's copy holds only in-frame clones and misses some; the assay was immunoSEQ multiplex PCR. Clone size and the V and J calls come from that table; the DNA yielded D and trimming. The sample has under 350,000 clones; around 87% are singletons. This CDR3 spans 13 amino acids. In germline, CDR1 is SQVTM, CDR2 ANQGSEA. With 7 bases clipped from V and 3 bases from J, the junction kept 6 bases outside the gene matches.

The chain has TRBV29-1 and TRBJ1-5; 7 positions agree with TRBD1. The clonotype comes from an older man with acute or convalescent COVID-19. Sequencing used peripheral blood. The CDR3 nucleotides read TGCAGCGCCTTGACAGGGTTCAATCAGCCCCAGCATTTT. Translated: CSALTGFNQPQHF.